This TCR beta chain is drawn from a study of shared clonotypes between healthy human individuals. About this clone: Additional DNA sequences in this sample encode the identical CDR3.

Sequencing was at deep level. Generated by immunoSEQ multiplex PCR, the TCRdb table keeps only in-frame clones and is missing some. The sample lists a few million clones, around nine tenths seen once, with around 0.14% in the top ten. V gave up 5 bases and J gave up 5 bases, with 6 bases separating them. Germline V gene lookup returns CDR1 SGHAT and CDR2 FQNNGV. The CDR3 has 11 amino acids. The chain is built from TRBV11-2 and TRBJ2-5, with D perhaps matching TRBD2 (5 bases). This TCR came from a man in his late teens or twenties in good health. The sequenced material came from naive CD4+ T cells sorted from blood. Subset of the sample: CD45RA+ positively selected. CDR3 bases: TGTGCCAGCAGCCCGGGGGAGACCCAGTACTTC. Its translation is CASSPGETQYF.